This TCR beta chain was captured in a study of T cell responses to AZD1222 COVID-19 vaccine. Study-level findings and limits: White British people made up most donors, females outnumbered males, and clonal diversity was possibly underestimated. Only a handful of AZD1222 recipients, more than five in all, had baseline seropositivity. Dominant at 160-218 and 743-854, vaccine-associated CD4 TCRs also spanned spike.

Comments on this clone: The antigen is unknown.

V was pared by 3 bases and J by 6 bases, with 3 bases of the junction left unmatched. The CDR3 loop spans 14 amino acids. CDR1 is LNHDA and CDR2 is SQIVND in the germline V gene (reference sequence). Profiling relied on immunoSEQ multiplex PCR, and the TCRdb table lists in-frame clones only, not all of them. The top ten hold about 4.1% of the sample, which has 150,000 to 200,000 clones, 85% to 90% seen once. The rearrangement uses TRBV19 and TRBJ2-2; 8 bases align to TRBD1. The sequenced sample was peripheral blood, obtained 28 days after the second dose of the MenACWY control vaccine. The receptor was derived from an adult who received the MenACWY meningococcal vaccine as a control. The CDR3 here is CASSIPQGAGELFF. CDR3 in DNA: TGTGCCAGTAGTATCCCACAGGGGGCCGGGGAGCTGTTTTTT. Combining the CDR3 with reference TRBV19 and TRBJ2-2 gives the whole variable domain DGGITQSPKYLFRKEGQNVTLSCEQNLNHDAMYWYRQDPGQGLRLIYYSQIVNDFQKGDIAEGYSVSREKKESFPLTVTSAQKNPTAFYLCASSIPQGAGELFFGEGSRLTVL.